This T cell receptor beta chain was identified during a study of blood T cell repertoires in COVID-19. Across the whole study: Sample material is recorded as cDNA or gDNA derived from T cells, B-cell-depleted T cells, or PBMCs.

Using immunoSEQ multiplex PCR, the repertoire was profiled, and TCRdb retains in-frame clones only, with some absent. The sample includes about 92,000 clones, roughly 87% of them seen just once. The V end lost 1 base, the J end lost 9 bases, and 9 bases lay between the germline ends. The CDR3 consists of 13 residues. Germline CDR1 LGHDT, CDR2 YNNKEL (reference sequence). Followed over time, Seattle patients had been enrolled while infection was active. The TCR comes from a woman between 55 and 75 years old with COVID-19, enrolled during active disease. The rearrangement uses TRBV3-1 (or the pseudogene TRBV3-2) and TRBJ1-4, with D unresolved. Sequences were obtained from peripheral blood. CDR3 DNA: TGTGCCAGCAGCCAAGGAGGTGTGAAAAAACTGTTTTTT. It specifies CASSQGGVKKLFF.